This TCR beta chain derives from a study of blood T cell repertoires in COVID-19. This CDR3 is built from 13 residues. The ends were cut back, 6 bases at V and 4 bases at J, with 9 bases in the middle. Profiling relied on immunoSEQ multiplex PCR, and the TCRdb table lists in-frame clones only, not all of them. This table holds about 110,000 clones, over 75% found once. Input material: peripheral blood. The source of this sequence is a woman between 50 and 59 years old with acute or convalescent COVID-19. The chain couples TRBV12-3 or TRBV12-4 to TRBJ1-4, with a tentative D call TRBD1 (5 bases). The CDR3 sequence: CASRVGVNEKLFF. As DNA, the CDR3 is TGTGCCAGCAGGGTAGGGGTTAATGAAAAACTGTTTTTT.